The present entry profiles one TCR beta chain with its context. Its antigen is unknown. The data were obtained in a study of cytomegalovirus exposure and HLA in healthy donors. V was trimmed by 1 base and J by 3 bases, leaving 13 bases between them. Germline V gene data show CDR1 as SGHRS and CDR2 as YFSETQ. The CDR3 contains 15 residues. PCR amplification relied on 60 Vbeta primers (plus 13 Jbeta primers). Measured with immunoSEQ multiplex PCR; TCRdb has only the in-frame clones, and not every one. The sample yields approximately 81,000 clones, 74% seen once. Study-wide findings and caveats: In a later analysis, TCR beta V- and J-gene trimming was associated with a missense DCLRE1C variant. It is likely that the observed cluster of highly shared sequence variants was a sequencing artifact. As a later analysis showed, several of the most significant clusters appeared to be linked to common viral pathogens.

V usage is TRBV5-1 and J usage is TRBJ1-1, with D possibly matching TRBD1 (6 bases). The sample consisted of PBMCs. The receptor comes from a man between 40 and 49 years old in good health and CMV-seropositive. This chain's CDR3 is CASSLLTGRDTEAFF. The CDR3 bases are TGCGCCAGCAGCTTGCTGACAGGAAGAGACACTGAAGCTTTCTTT.